This note documents a single TCR beta chain sequence. This sample was included in a study of cytotoxic CD8 clonotypes in ibrutinib-treated CLL. The method was immunoSEQ multiplex PCR; TCRdb's version includes in-frame clones alone and lacks a portion of them. The profile shows some 81,000 clones, roughly 80% of them singletons. CDR3 length equals 12 residues. V was clipped by 2 bases and J by 5 bases, with 6 bases between them. The germline V gene encodes CDR1 MNHEY and CDR2 SVGAGI. The chain links TRBV6-5 to TRBJ2-5, with D maybe TRBD2 (5 bases). This receptor was obtained from a human donor with chronic lymphocytic leukemia. The starting material was PBMCs, obtained after 12 months of ibrutinib treatment. CDR3 sequence (DNA): TGTGCCAGCAGTTACCCGGGGGAGACCCAGTACTTC. Protein product: CASSYPGETQYF.